This T cell receptor (beta chain) was identified during a study of blood T cell repertoires in COVID-19. Only in-frame clones appear in the TCRdb table, and some are missing; sequencing was by immunoSEQ multiplex PCR. The sample consists of roughly 95,000 clones, around 82% of them appearing once. Only one count was recorded for this clone. V was shortened by 7 bases and J by 2 bases, with 15 bases between the two germline ends. The CDR3 spans 15 residues. CDR1 MNHEY and CDR2 SVGAGI come from the germline V gene. V is TRBV6-5 and J is TRBJ1-3; D perhaps matches TRBD1 (5 bases). This receptor was obtained from a man in his fifties with active or convalescent COVID-19. Specimen: peripheral blood. The CDR3: CASTPSLGAGNTIYF. CDR3 nucleotide sequence: TGTGCCAGCACCCCCTCTCTAGGGGCTGGAAACACCATATATTTT.